This section outlines one T cell receptor beta chain sequence together with its context. These data originate in a study of cytomegalovirus exposure and HLA in healthy donors. The V and J ends lost 5 bases and 5 bases, in that order; junction bases with no gene match: 23. Germline CDR1 is MGHRA and CDR2 is YSYEKL. The CDR3 loop spans 20 amino acids. TCRdb's copy holds only in-frame clones and misses some; the assay was immunoSEQ multiplex PCR. The repertoire includes about 250,000 clones, less than 90% of them detected once, and 9.5% to 15% sits in the top ten. The sample comprised PBMCs. The sequence was collected from a young man in good health and CMV-seropositive. This chain uses TRBV4-1 with TRBJ2-5; TRBD2 aligns across 10 bases. The CDR3 DNA sequence: TGCGCCAGCAGCTATACCGCGGGGGGCTGGAAGCGGGAGGGCCGGGAGACCCAGTACTTC. Protein product: CASSYTAGGWKREGRETQYF.